The entry below describes one TCR beta chain. These data belong to a study of blood T cell repertoires in COVID-19. Study context: Material from acute and convalescent COVID-19 was sourced from the United States, Italy and Spain. The cDNA or gDNA used as material had been derived from T cells, B-cell-depleted T cells, or PBMCs.

Profiling relied on immunoSEQ multiplex PCR, and the TCRdb table lists in-frame clones only, not all of them. Seen here are 20,000 to 25,000 clones, more than 75% observed once, and the top ten hold around 30%. Germline values: CDR1 SGHAT, CDR2 FQNNGV. V was pared by 5 bases and J by 8 bases, with 10 bases between. CDR3 length: 12 amino acids. The source of this sequence is a human donor with active COVID-19. The donor label of this sample is uncertain. V is TRBV11-2 and J is TRBJ2-1; D call uncertain. The sequenced material came from peripheral blood. The DNA of the CDR3 is TGTGCCAGCAGCCGCGGTAACGATGAGCAGTTCTTC. This sequence encodes CASSRGNDEQFF.